The TCR beta chain under discussion was sequenced for a study of blood T cell repertoires in COVID-19. Whole-study context: The samples span acute and convalescent COVID-19 from the United States, Italy and Spain. PBMCs, B-cell-depleted T cells, or T cells provided the cDNA or gDNA that made up the material.

How the authors handled the data: Reference gene primer amplification yielded estimated nucleated cell counts. Generated by immunoSEQ multiplex PCR, the TCRdb table keeps only in-frame clones and is missing some. That table gives V, J and clone size, and the DNA gave D and trimming. Among tens of thousands of clones listed, more than 80% were seen once. CDR1 and CDR2 from the germline V gene are LGHDT and YNNKEL (reference sequence). The CDR3 sequence is 14 residues long. V lost 5 bases and J lost 1, with 11 bases in between. The J gene is TRBJ1-1, the V gene TRBV3-1 (or the pseudogene TRBV3-2), with D unclear. Source material: peripheral blood. The source of this sequence is a man under 40 with acute or convalescent COVID-19. Written as DNA, the CDR3 is TGTGCCAGCAGCATCCAGGTTGGGAACACTGAAGCTTTCTTT. Its protein is CASSIQVGNTEAFF.